Described below is a single T cell receptor (beta chain) sequence and its context. MiXCR, run by TCRdb on the 5' RACE reads, gives a single entry per CDR3 protein. The sample contains 80,000 to 95,000 distinct CDR3 sequences, 20% to 25% of which appear only once. This entry comes from a study of T-cell memory formation after mild COVID-19. The material sequenced was PBMCs or a T cell subset sorted from them (not recorded which). This TCR came from a man in his late teens or twenties who had mild COVID-19 (a few samples of this study predate the infection). Cell type and time point are not known.

CDR3 nucleotide sequence: TGTGCCAGCAGCTCAGTGGCGGCGACTGGAAACACCATATATTTT. Protein sequence: CASSSVAATGNTIYF. J is TRBJ1-3 and V is TRBV4-2; no clear D. Trimming left V 5 bases short and J 2 bases short, with 13 bases between. Germline V gene sequence: CDR1 LGHNA, CDR2 YNFKEQ. CDR3 length: 15 residues.